This TCR beta chain was captured by sequencing in a study of cytomegalovirus exposure and HLA in healthy donors. From germline, CDR1 is LNHDA and CDR2 SQIVND (reference sequence). CDR3 length: 13 amino acids. Trimming took 6 bases from V and 6 from J; bases not matched to a gene: 6. 13 Jbeta primers and 60 Vbeta primers were used for the PCR. Using immunoSEQ multiplex PCR, the repertoire was profiled, and TCRdb retains in-frame clones only, with some absent. The sample holds about 97,000 clones, 75% to 90% seen once. The V and J genes are TRBV19 and TRBJ2-7, with 9 bases lining up with TRBD1. This TCR was recovered from a man aged 25-45 years in good health and CMV-seronegative. Sequencing used PBMCs. The CDR3 DNA is TGTGCCAGTAGCCGGGACAGGGTACGCGAGCAGTACTTC. Protein product: CASSRDRVREQYF.